These 18 T cell receptor beta chains share one sample of origin, sequenced in a study of T cell repertoires in cytomegalovirus infection. The antigens for these receptors are not known. Using its own MiXCR run on the reads, TCRdb lists one record per CDR3 protein. Of roughly 920,000 distinct CDR3 sequences listed, less than 35% are singletons. The material was cultured CD8+ T cells from PBMCs, obtained from culture after CMV antigen stimulation. The receptors come from a human donor in good health (CMV status not recorded). Some clones in this sample may be carry-over from other donors' samples.

The chain joins TRBV6-6 to TRBJ2-5; 7 bases agree with TRBD1. J lost 2 bases, V lost 5 bases, and 5 bases had no gene match. Germline values: CDR1 MNHNY, CDR2 SVGAGI (reference sequence). The CDR3 spans 14 residues. The CDR3 DNA follows: TGTGCCAGCAGTCCTCCGGGACAGCAAGAGACCCAGTACTTC. Protein: CASSPPGQQETQYF.

There are many counts of this clonotype. The gene calls are TRBV7-9 and TRBJ1-5, with unresolved D. Germline lookup yields CDR1 SEHNR and CDR2 FQNEAQ (reference sequence). The V end lost 5 bases, the J end lost 6 bases, and 8 bases lay between the germline ends. The CDR3 length is 12 residues. CDR3: CASSLGVQPQHF. In DNA form, the CDR3 reads TGTGCCAGCAGCCTCGGCGTTCAGCCCCAGCATTTT.

This clonotype was found a few times. Here the CDR3 reads CASSQDLGIYEQYV. For the CDR3, the DNA is TGTGCCAGCAGCCAAGATCTGGGTATCTACGAGCAGTACGTC. The gene calls are TRBV4-2 and TRBJ2-7; D gene ambiguous. Germline V CDR1 and CDR2: LGHNA, YNFKEQ. The CDR3 runs to 14 residues. V was clipped by 0 bases and J by 3 bases, with 9 bases between them.

In this sample, this clonotype turned up a few times. The chain has TRBV14 and TRBJ1-2; TRBD1 agrees at 8 bases. Germline CDR1 is SGHDN and CDR2 is FVKESK. J was trimmed by 8 bases and V by 0 bases; bases with no gene match: 8. CDR3 size: 15 residues. The DNA for the CDR3 is TGTGCCAGCAGCCAAGATATTTCAGGGGGCGGAGGCTACACCTTC. The encoded protein is CASSQDISGGGGYTF.

This clonotype was observed a handful of times. The chain joins TRBV12-3 or TRBV12-4 to TRBJ1-3, with a tentative D call TRBD1 (6 bases). Between the trimmed V and J ends, which lost 5 bases and 2 bases, there was a span of 10 bases. The CDR3 consists of 14 residues. The CDR3 region is CASSNRDTGNTIYF. The DNA of the CDR3 is TGTGCCAGCAGTAACCGGGACACTGGAAACACCATATATTTT.

V gene TRBV27 combines with J gene TRBJ1-2; 8 bases fit TRBD1. After removal of 8 bases from V and 6 bases from J, the junction contained 5 bases not matched to a gene. Germline assignment: CDR1 MNHEY and CDR2 SMNVEV (reference sequence). This CDR3 has 12 amino acids. The CDR3, as DNA: TGTGCCAGCTTGGACAGGGTGGATGGCTACACCTTC. It yields the protein CASLDRVDGYTF.

The CDR3 region has the DNA TGTGCCAGCAGCTTAGGGGGTCAGGGTGACTATGGCTACACCTTC. Amino acids: CASSLGGQGDYGYTF. The chain joins TRBV7-9 to TRBJ1-2; a weak D match, TRBD1 (5 bases). The V gene's germline CDR1 is SEHNR and CDR2 FQNEAQ (reference sequence). V was clipped by 1 base and J by 3 bases, with 12 bases between them. The CDR3 is made up of 15 amino acids. Full variable domain (outside the CDR3, taken from reference TRBV7-9 and TRBJ1-2): DTGVSQNPRHKITKRGQNVTFRCDPISEHNRLYWYRQTLGQGPEFLTYFQNEAQLEKSRLLSDRFSAERPKGSFSTLEIQRTEQGDSAMYLCASSLGGQGDYGYTFGSGTRLTVV.

This chain joins TRBV5-5 and TRBJ2-7; D not resolved. V lost 7 bases and J 3 bases, leaving 11 bases between the germline ends. Germline V gene lookup returns CDR1 SGHKS and CDR2 YYEKEE (reference sequence). The CDR3 length is 12 residues. The CDR3 spells CASSRSDYEQYF. CDR3 bases: TGTGCCAGCTCTAGATCCGACTACGAGCAGTACTTC.

This clonotype was seen a handful of times. This chain uses TRBV7-2 with TRBJ1-2, with D possibly being TRBD1 (5 bases). The CDR3 contains 14 residues. Germline loops: CDR1 SGHTA, CDR2 FQGNSA. The V gene lost 5 bases and the J gene lost 3 bases, with 13 bases spanning the gap. The CDR3 bases are TGTGCCAGCAGCCCCCACCAGGGTCACTATGGCTACACCTTC. Amino acid sequence: CASSPHQGHYGYTF.

This clonotype was found once. This chain joins TRBV4-1 and TRBJ1-1, with a possible D match to TRBD1 (6 bases). Per the germline V gene, CDR1 is MGHRA and CDR2 is YSYEKL. The CDR3 extends over 15 amino acids. The V end was cut by 4 bases, the J end by 5 bases, with 17 bases between. For the CDR3, the DNA is TGCGCCAGCAGCCGGGATCTAGGACAGAATACTGAAGCTTTCTTT. The encoded protein is CASSRDLGQNTEAFF.

The V call is TRBV5-8, the J call TRBJ1-5, with 9 bases fitting TRBD1. Trimming took 2 bases from V and 7 from J; bases not matched to a gene: 10. The CDR3 sequence is 16 residues long. Germline V gene sequence: CDR1 SGHTS, CDR2 YDEGEE. CDR3 amino acids: CASSLQGARVVQPQHF. CDR3 DNA: TGTGCCAGCAGCTTACAGGGGGCTAGGGTTGTACAGCCCCAGCATTTT.

This clonotype was seen at least ten times. The rearrangement uses TRBV7-8 and TRBJ2-1, with 9 nucleotides matching TRBD2. The CDR3 has 16 residues. V was clipped by 5 bases and J by 7 bases; unmatched bases: 12. The germline gives CDR1 SGHVS, CDR2 FQNEAQ. The CDR3 spells CASSRISGGPGNEQFF. CDR3 DNA sequence: TGTGCCAGCAGCAGAATAAGCGGGGGGCCAGGGAATGAGCAGTTCTTC.

This clonotype occurred a few times. The chain uses TRBV7-9 and TRBJ2-3; 7 bases map to TRBD2. J gave up 8 bases and V 7 bases, and 6 bases lay outside the gene matches. The CDR3 runs 12 residues. Germline-derived CDR1 and CDR2 are SEHNR and FQNEAQ (reference sequence). CDR3 protein: CASTLGGGTQYF. The CDR3 nucleotides read TGTGCCAGCACCTTGGGGGGGGGTACGCAGTATTTT.

The chain recombines TRBV9 with TRBJ2-1; D unclear. The CDR3 covers 17 residues. CDR1 and CDR2 (germline): SGDLS, YYNGEE. V lost 0 bases, J lost 0 bases, and 13 bases lay in between. Here the CDR3 DNA reads TGTGCCAGCAGCGTAGTAGACCAACCCCTCTCCTACAATGAGCAGTTCTTC. The encoded protein is CASSVVDQPLSYNEQFF.

J is TRBJ1-4 and V is TRBV6-5; a possible D gene is TRBD1 (6 bases). The ends were cut back, 7 bases at V and 8 bases at J, with 20 bases in the middle. The CDR3 contains 15 residues. Germline V gene sequence: CDR1 MNHEY, CDR2 SVGAGI. This CDR3 is CASNNLRGTPEKLFF. The DNA for the CDR3 is TGTGCCAGCAACAACCTACGCGGGACACCGGAAAAACTGTTTTTT.

This clonotype was counted between two and nine times. V is TRBV7-3 and J is TRBJ1-2; no reliable D call. This CDR3 has 13 amino acids. The V end lost 4 bases, the J end lost 5 bases, and 11 bases lay between the germline ends. CDR1 and CDR2 (germline): SGHTA, FQGTGA. The CDR3 DNA reads as TGTGCCAGCAGCTCAGAGGCCGGGTATGGCTACACCTTC. This codes for CASSSEAGYGYTF.

This chain joins TRBV24-1 and TRBJ2-5; the match to TRBD2 covers 13 bases. This CDR3 spans 17 amino acids. With V trimmed by 4 bases and J by 6 bases, 10 bases remained unmatched. From germline, CDR1 is KGHDR and CDR2 SFDVKD. The CDR3 region is CATSEGTSGAIGKTQYF. For the CDR3, the DNA is TGTGCCACCAGTGAAGGGACTAGCGGGGCCATCGGGAAGACCCAGTACTTC.

J is TRBJ2-1 and V is TRBV15; possible D gene TRBD2, 5 bases. The V gene's germline CDR1 is LNHNV and CDR2 YYDKDF (reference sequence). This CDR3 has 16 amino acids. Trimming shortened V by 4 bases and J by 5 bases, and 18 bases separated the two germline ends. The CDR3 reads CATSILPGFNDNEQFF. Written as DNA, the CDR3 is TGTGCCACCAGCATCCTTCCGGGGTTTAATGACAATGAGCAGTTCTTC. Supplemented by reference TRBV15 and TRBJ2-1, the full variable domain reads DAMVIQNPRYQVTQFGKPVTLSCSQTLNHNVMYWYQQKSSQAPKLLFHYYDKDFNNEADTPDNFQSRRPNTSFCFLDIRSPGLGDTAMYLCATSILPGFNDNEQFFGPGTRLTVL.